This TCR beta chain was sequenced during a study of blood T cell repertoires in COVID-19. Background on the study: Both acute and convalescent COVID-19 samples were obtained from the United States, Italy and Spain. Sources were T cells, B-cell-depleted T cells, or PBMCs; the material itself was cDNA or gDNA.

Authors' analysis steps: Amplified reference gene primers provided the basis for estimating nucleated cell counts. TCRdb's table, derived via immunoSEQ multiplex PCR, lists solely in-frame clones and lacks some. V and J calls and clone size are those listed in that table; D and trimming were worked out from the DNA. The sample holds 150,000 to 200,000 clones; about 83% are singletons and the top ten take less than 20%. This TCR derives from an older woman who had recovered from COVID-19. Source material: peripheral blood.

CDR3 loop: CASSLAGTGASPLHF. The CDR3 region has the DNA TGTGCCAGCAGCTTAGCCGGGACAGGGGCCTCACCCCTCCACTTT. This rearrangement joins TRBV11-2 to TRBJ1-6; the match to TRBD1 covers 10 bases. Looked up from germline, CDR1 is SGHAT and CDR2 is FQNNGV. Losses at the gene ends were 1 base for V and 10 bases for J; bases not matched to a gene: 4. The length of the CDR3 is 15 residues.